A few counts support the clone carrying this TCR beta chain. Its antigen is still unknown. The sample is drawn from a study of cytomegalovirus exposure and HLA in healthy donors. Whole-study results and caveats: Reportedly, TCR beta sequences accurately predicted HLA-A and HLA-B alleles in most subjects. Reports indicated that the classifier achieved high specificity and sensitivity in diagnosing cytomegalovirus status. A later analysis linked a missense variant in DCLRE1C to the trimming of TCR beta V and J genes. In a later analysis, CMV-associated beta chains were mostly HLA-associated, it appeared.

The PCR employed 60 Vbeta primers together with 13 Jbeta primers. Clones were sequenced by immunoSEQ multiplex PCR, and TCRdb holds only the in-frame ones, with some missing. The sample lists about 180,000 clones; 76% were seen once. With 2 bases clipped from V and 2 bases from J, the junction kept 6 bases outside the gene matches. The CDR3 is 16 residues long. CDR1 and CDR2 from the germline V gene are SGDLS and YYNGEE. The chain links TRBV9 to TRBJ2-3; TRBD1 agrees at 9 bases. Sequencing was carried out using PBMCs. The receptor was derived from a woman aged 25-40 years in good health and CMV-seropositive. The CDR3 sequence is CASSVTGQGITDTQYF. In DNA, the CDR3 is TGTGCCAGCAGCGTGACTGGACAGGGGATCACAGATACGCAGTATTTT.